The rows below give T cell receptor beta chains drawn from one sample of a study of blood T cell repertoires in COVID-19. Sequencing was performed with immunoSEQ multiplex PCR; in TCRdb, only in-frame clones are kept and a portion is missing. The sample lists more than 300,000 clones; roughly nine tenths were seen once. The sequencing input was PBMCs or T cells enriched from blood (not recorded which). These receptors originate from a woman younger than 45 who had recovered from COVID-19. Each CDR3 is given with its conserved first and last residue. A D gene is named only where the DNA matches it firmly. Some rows mark clone size as missing; the rest say once, few, many or name a class of expanded clone.

J | size | V | D | DNA | CDR3
TRBJ2-1 | . | TRBV24-1 | . | TGTGCCACCTCCCAGGACAGTTACAATGAGCAGTTCTTC | CATSQDSYNEQFF
TRBJ2-3 | . | TRBV7-2 | . | TGTGCCAGCAGCTTATCACCGACAGGCCCTAGCACAGATACGCAGTATTTT | CASSLSPTGPSTDTQYF
TRBJ1-1 | . | TRBV30 | TRBD1 | TGTGCCTGGATGGACAGGCTTTGCACTGAAGCTTTCTTT | CAWMDRLCTEAFF
TRBJ1-2 | once | TRBV7-8 | . | TGTGCCAGCAGGCCATTCCAAGTCAGTCGAAGTTCTGGCTACACCTTC | CASRPFQVSRSSGYTF
TRBJ2-1 | . | TRBV21-1 | . | TGTGCCAGCAGCACTATGGGGACTAGCGGGGTAAATAGGTCCTACAATGAGCAGTTCTTC | CASSTMGTSGVNRSYNEQFF
TRBJ2-1 | . | TRBV5-4 | . | TGTGCCAGCAGTCCAGGGTTGGGCTCCTACAATGAGCAGTTCTTC | CASSPGLGSYNEQFF
TRBJ2-2 | . | TRBV7-8 | TRBD2 | TGTGCCAGCAGCTCGGGACTAGCGGGGCAAACCGGGGAGCTGTTTTTT | CASSSGLAGQTGELFF
TRBJ2-7 | . | TRBV7-3 | TRBD2 | TGTGCCAGCAGCTTATTAGCGGGAGGTTCCTACGAGCAGTACTTC | CASSLLAGGSYEQYF
TRBJ2-7 | . | TRBV11-2 | . | TGTGCCAGCAGCCGTCAATTGGACAGAATCCCCTACGAGCAGTACTTC | CASSRQLDRIPYEQYF
TRBJ2-7 | . | TRBV18 | . | TGTGCCAGCTCATCGGGGGATAGCGAGCAGTACTTC | CASSSGDSEQYF
TRBJ2-7 | . | TRBV7-4 | TRBD2 | TGCACTGGGGAACTCGCGATCCAAGCATTACTAGCGGGAGGGTTCTACGAGCAGTACTTC | CTGELAIQALLAGGFYEQYF
TRBJ1-2 | . | TRBV29-1 | . | TGCAGCGTTGAAGATCCTCAGGGCTATGGCTACACCTTC | CSVEDPQGYGYTF
TRBJ1-2 | . | TRBV2 | . | TGTGCCAGCTCGGGGGGGGTCGGCTATGGCTACACCTTC | CASSGGVGYGYTF
TRBJ2-7 | . | TRBV2 | . | TGTGCCAGCAGTGCACAGGGTCAACGCTACGAGCAGTACTTC | CASSAQGQRYEQYF
TRBJ1-1 | . | TRBV5-1 | TRBD1 | TGCGCCAGCAGCTCCGGACAGGGCTATATGAACACTGAAGCTTTCTTT | CASSSGQGYMNTEAFF
TRBJ1-1 | . | TRBV19 | . | TGTGCCAGTAGTGTAACAGGGTCGCCTGAAGCTTTCTTT | CASSVTGSPEAFF
TRBJ2-3 | . | TRBV7-2 | TRBD2 | TGTGCCAGCAGCCCGGGGGGTGGCACAGATACGCAGTATTTT | CASSPGGGTDTQYF
TRBJ2-7 | . | TRBV29-1 | . | TGCAGCGTTGAATCAACAGGTGAATCCTACGAGCAGTACTTC | CSVESTGESYEQYF
TRBJ2-5 | . | TRBV27 | TRBD2 | TGTGCCAGCAGCCCAAGGACTAGCGGGGCTCTAGAGACCCAGTACTTC | CASSPRTSGALETQYF
TRBJ1-2 | . | TRBV18 | . | TGTGCCAGCTCAACCCAGGGGCATGGCTACACCTTC | CASSTQGHGYTF
TRBJ2-2 | . | TRBV19 | . | TGTGCCAGTAGCCCGGGGGGCGGGAACACCGGGGAGCTGTTTTTT | CASSPGGGNTGELFF
TRBJ1-6 | . | TRBV7-8 | TRBD1 | TGTGCCAGCAGCCGTTGGACAGGGGGGAATTCACCCCTCCACTTT | CASSRWTGGNSPLHF
TRBJ1-4 | . | TRBV2 | . | TGTGCCAGCAGCGGGACTATTCATGAAAAACTGTTTTTT | CASSGTIHEKLFF
TRBJ2-2 | . | TRBV9 | . | TGTGCCAGCAGCGTAGGGGCAGCCCCGAACACCGGGGAGCTGTTTTTT | CASSVGAAPNTGELFF
TRBJ2-4 | . | TRBV2 | . | TGTGCCAGCAGTGGGCAGACCGGAGACATTCAGTACTTC | CASSGQTGDIQYF
TRBJ2-7 | . | TRBV2 | . | TGTGCCAGTGACAGAACCTACGAGCAGTACTTC | CASDRTYEQYF
TRBJ2-3 | . | TRBV18 | TRBD1 | TGTGCCAGCTCACCAACAGGGGGCCGCACAGATACGCAGTATTTT | CASSPTGGRTDTQYF
TRBJ2-7 | once | TRBV27 | TRBD1 | TGTGCCAGCAGTTTATCGCGGGCAGGGGGCGGTAAGCTTTACGAGCAGTACTTC | CASSLSRAGGGKLYEQYF
TRBJ1-2 | . | TRBV5-1 | . | TGCGCCAGTCCCCCTCCGGGAGGTAGCTTCGATGGCTACACCTTC | CASPPPGGSFDGYTF
TRBJ2-2 | . | TRBV25-1 | TRBD1 | TGTGCCAGCAGCTGGGGTCGCGCAGGGGGCAAGGGCACCGGGGAGCTGTTTTTT | CASSWGRAGGKGTGELFF
TRBJ2-5 | once | TRBV2 | TRBD2 | TGTGCCAGCAGTGGCTCCGGGACTAGCGCCCCGGGAGAGACCCAGTACTTC | CASSGSGTSAPGETQYF
TRBJ1-1 | . | TRBV28 | . | TGTGCCAGCAGCATACCTGACAGTAACACTGAAGCTTTCTTT | CASSIPDSNTEAFF
TRBJ1-5 | . | TRBV19 | . | TGTGCCAGTCAACTACAGGGAAATCAGCCCCAGCATTTT | CASQLQGNQPQHF
TRBJ2-7 | . | TRBV5-5 | . | TGTGCCAGCAGCAAAGGACTCTCCCCCTACGAGCAGTACTTC | CASSKGLSPYEQYF
TRBJ1-2 | once | TRBV20-1 | TRBD1 | TGCAGTGCAGGACAGGAGCATGGCTACACCTTC | CSAGQEHGYTF
TRBJ2-1 | once | TRBV4-3 | . | TGCGCCAGCAGCCAGCCGGGCTTAGCTACGGGGAAGTTCTTC | CASSQPGLATGKFF
TRBJ2-1 | . | TRBV6-1 | . | TGTGCCAGCAGTGGCCGTAACAGGCTCAATGAGCAGTTCTTC | CASSGRNRLNEQFF
TRBJ1-4 | . | TRBV6-2/TRBV6-3 | . | TGTGCCAGCAGTCCATTCCCCCGGACAGATGTGAATGAAAAACTGTTTTTT | CASSPFPRTDVNEKLFF
TRBJ1-5 | . | TRBV28 | . | TGTGCCAGCAGTTCCGACAGTAATCAGCCCCAGCATTTT | CASSSDSNQPQHF
TRBJ2-5 | . | TRBV5-4 | TRBD2 | TGTGCCAGCAGCCTGGCACTAGCGGGAGTGGAGACCCAGTACTTC | CASSLALAGVETQYF
TRBJ2-1 | . | TRBV28 | . | TGTGCCAGCAGTTTGATGGGGGCGCGGTACAATGAGCAGTTCTTC | CASSLMGARYNEQFF
TRBJ1-2 | . | TRBV28 | TRBD1 | TGTGCCAGCAGTTGGACAGGGGTGGTTACCTATGGCTACACCTTC | CASSWTGVVTYGYTF
TRBJ1-3 | . | TRBV15 | . | TGTGCCACCAGCTCGTTCGGGTCTGGAAACACCATATATTTT | CATSSFGSGNTIYF
TRBJ2-7 | . | TRBV6-1 | . | TGTGCCAGCAGTGATCAGGGGCTCTCCTACGAGCAGTACTTC | CASSDQGLSYEQYF
TRBJ2-3 | once | TRBV28 | TRBD2 | TGTGCTTCTGCGGGAGCCTCTAGCACAGATACGCAGTATTTT | CASAGASSTDTQYF
TRBJ2-7 | . | TRBV19 | . | TGTGCCAGTAGTATAGCCAGGGGCCACGAGCAGTACTTC | CASSIARGHEQYF
TRBJ2-5 | . | TRBV15 | TRBD2 | TGTGCCACCAGCAGATCTTGGACTAGCGGGGGCCTGGGAGAGACCCAGTACTTC | CATSRSWTSGGLGETQYF
TRBJ2-7 | . | TRBV27 | TRBD2 | TGTGCCAGCTATCCCCGGGGGGGGTATCCCTACGAGCAGTACTTC | CASYPRGGYPYEQYF
TRBJ1-2 | . | TRBV12-3/TRBV12-4 | . | TGTGCCAGCAGTTTTCAGGGGCAAGATGGCTACACCTTC | CASSFQGQDGYTF
TRBJ1-2 | . | TRBV28 | . | TGTGCCAGCATCCGTGGGGGCGCCAACTATGGCTACACCTTC | CASIRGGANYGYTF
TRBJ1-4 | . | TRBV7-9 | . | TGTGCCAGCAGCTCGAACCTTGAGGCAGAAAAACTGTTTTTT | CASSSNLEAEKLFF
TRBJ1-2 | . | TRBV19 | TRBD1 | TGTGCCAGTAGTTCGGGACAGGGGAGGAATGGCTACACCTTC | CASSSGQGRNGYTF
TRBJ2-7 | . | TRBV19 | . | TGTGCCAGTAGTTGGGGGACTGGACACGAGCAGTACTTC | CASSWGTGHEQYF
TRBJ1-1 | few | TRBV4-2 | TRBD1 | TGTGCCAGCAGCCAAGTAGGGGGCGCCTCCACTGAAGCTTTCTTT | CASSQVGGASTEAFF
TRBJ2-5 | . | TRBV10-3 | . | TGTGCCATCAGTGATGCGGGCAGAAATATAGAGACCCAGTACTTC | CAISDAGRNIETQYF